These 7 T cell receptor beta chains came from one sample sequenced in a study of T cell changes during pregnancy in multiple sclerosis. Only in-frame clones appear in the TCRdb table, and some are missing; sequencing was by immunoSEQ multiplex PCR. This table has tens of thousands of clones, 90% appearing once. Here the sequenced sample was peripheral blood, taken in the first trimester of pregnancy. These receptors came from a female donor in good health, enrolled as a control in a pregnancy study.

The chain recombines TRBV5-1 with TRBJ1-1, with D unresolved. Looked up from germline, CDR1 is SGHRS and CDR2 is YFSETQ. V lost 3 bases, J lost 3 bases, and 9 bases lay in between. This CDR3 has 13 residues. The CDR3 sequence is CASSSLLDTEAFF. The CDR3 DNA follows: TGCGCCAGCAGCTCGCTACTAGACACTGAAGCTTTCTTT.

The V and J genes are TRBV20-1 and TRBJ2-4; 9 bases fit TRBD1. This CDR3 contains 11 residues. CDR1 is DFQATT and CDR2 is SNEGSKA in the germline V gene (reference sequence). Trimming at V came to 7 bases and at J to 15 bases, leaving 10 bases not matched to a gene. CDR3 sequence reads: CSVVTGDRVYF. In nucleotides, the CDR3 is TGCAGTGTAGTAACAGGGGACAGGGTGTACTTC.

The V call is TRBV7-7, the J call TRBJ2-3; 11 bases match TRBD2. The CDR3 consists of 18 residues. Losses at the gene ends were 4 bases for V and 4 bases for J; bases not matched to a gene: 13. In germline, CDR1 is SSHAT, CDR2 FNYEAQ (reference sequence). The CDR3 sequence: CASSSGLAGGPLPDTQYF. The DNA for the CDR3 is TGTGCCAGCAGCTCCGGTTTAGCGGGAGGGCCTCTCCCAGATACGCAGTATTTT.

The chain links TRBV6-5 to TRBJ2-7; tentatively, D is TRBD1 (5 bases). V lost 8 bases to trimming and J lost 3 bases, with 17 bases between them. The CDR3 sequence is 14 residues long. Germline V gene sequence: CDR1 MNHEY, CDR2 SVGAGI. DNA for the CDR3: TGTGCCAGCGAGAGAACAGGTGGCAACTACGAGCAGTACTTC. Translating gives CASERTGGNYEQYF.

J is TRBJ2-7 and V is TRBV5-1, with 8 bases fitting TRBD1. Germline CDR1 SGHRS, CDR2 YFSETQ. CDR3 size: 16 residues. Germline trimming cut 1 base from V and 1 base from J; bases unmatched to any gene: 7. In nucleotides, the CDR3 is TGCGCCAGCAGCTTGCGGACAGGGTTCAGATCCTACGAGCAGTACTTC. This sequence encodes CASSLRTGFRSYEQYF.

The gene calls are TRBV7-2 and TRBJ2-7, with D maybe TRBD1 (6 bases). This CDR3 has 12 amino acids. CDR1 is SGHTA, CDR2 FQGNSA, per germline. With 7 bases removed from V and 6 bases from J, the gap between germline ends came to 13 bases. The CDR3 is CASNSQGGEQYF. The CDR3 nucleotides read TGTGCCAGCAACTCCCAAGGGGGCGAGCAGTACTTC.

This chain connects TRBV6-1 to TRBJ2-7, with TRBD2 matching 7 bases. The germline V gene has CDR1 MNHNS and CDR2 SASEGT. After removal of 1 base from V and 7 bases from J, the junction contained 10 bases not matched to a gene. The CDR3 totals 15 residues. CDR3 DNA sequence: TGTGCCAGCAGTGAAGGTCGGGGAGGGCCCCGAGAGCAGTACTTC. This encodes CASSEGRGGPREQYF.